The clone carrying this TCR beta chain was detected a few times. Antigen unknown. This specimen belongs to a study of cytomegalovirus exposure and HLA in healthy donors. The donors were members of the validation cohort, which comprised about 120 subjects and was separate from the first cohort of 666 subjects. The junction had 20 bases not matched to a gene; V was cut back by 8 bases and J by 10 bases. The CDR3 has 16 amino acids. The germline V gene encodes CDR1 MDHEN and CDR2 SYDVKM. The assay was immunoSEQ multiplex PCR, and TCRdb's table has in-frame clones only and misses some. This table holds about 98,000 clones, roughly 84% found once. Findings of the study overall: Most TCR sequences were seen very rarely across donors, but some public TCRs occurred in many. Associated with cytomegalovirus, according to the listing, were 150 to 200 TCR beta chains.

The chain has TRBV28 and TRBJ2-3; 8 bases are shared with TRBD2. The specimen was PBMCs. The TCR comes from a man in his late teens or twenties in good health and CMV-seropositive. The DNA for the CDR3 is TGTGCCAGCCAACGGGGGGGAGTAAGCACGGCGGCAGCGCAGTATTTT. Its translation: CASQRGGVSTAAAQYF.